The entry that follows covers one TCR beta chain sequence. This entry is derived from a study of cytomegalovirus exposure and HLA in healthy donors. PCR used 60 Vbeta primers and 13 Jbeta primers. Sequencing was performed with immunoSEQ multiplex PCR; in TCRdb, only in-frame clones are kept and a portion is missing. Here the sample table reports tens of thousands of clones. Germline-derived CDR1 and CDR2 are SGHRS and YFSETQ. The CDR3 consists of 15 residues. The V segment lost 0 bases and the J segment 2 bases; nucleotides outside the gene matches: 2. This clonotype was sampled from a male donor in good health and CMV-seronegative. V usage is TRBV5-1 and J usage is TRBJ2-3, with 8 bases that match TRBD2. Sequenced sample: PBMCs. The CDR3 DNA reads TGCGCCAGCAGCTTGGAAGGACTAGCCACAGATACGCAGTATTTT. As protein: CASSLEGLATDTQYF. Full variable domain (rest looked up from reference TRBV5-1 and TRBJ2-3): KAGVTQTPRYLIKTRGQQVTLSCSPISGHRSVSWYQQTPGQGLQFLFEYFSETQRNKGNFPGRFSGRQFSNSRSEMNVSTLELGDSALYLCASSLEGLATDTQYFGPGTRLTVL.